This record concerns one T cell receptor (beta chain) sequence. What it binds is not known. A much larger clone lies one base from this, so it may be a read error. The data stem from a study of regulatory T cells in long-lasting Graves disease. Study-level findings and limits: Persistent disease was characterized by preferential usage of TRBV28, TRBJ1-2 and TRBJ2-5.

Germline CDR1 reads SQVTM; CDR2 reads ANQGSEA. CDR3 length equals 12 residues. Regarding time point: newly diagnosed GD, antithyroid drugs for less than 3 months. PBMCs provided the RNA from which the TCR library was made. Building of the TCR beta libraries involved iRepertoire HTBI primers and Arm-PCR of CDR3 regions. TCRdb redid the calling of the multiplex PCR reads with MiXCR, one entry per CDR3 protein. The sample has about 540,000 distinct CDR3 sequences; roughly 13% are singletons. The same sample was also studied in work on T cells in Graves' hyperthyroidism and ophthalmopathy. From that paper: Diagnoses were made from clinical symptoms, serum measures (thyroxine and TRAb), thyroid ultrasound and orbital computed tomography. Most thyroid clonotypes expanded above 0.001 appeared in blood too.

The receptor was isolated from a man younger than 45 with Graves disease. The sample in question was peripheral blood mononuclear cells (PBMCs), obtained at new diagnosis, from a patient treated with antithyroid drugs. The chain is built from TRBV29-1 and TRBJ2-1; TRBD2 matches 7 bases. CDR3 sequence reads: CSVEREGSEQSF. The CDR3 coding sequence is TGCAGCGTTGAAAGGGAGGGCTCCGAGCAGTCCTTC.